Below, 12 T cell receptor beta chains from the same sample are listed, as sequenced in a study of cytomegalovirus exposure and HLA in healthy donors. Both 60 Vbeta primers and 13 Jbeta primers went into the PCR. Produced via immunoSEQ multiplex PCR; TCRdb's table is partial and in-frame only. This sample carries under 150,000 clones, roughly 84% of them seen once, and the ten largest clones take approximately 2.7%. Sequencing was carried out using PBMCs. The receptors come from a boy aged 2 to 9 in good health and CMV-seronegative.

The chain joins TRBV7-9 to TRBJ1-3; D is unclear. This CDR3 has 11 amino acids. With 2 bases removed from V and 16 bases from J, the gap between germline ends came to 12 bases. Germline V gene data show CDR1 as SEHNR and CDR2 as FQNEAQ (reference sequence). The CDR3: CASSLSGLTYF. The CDR3 DNA follows: TGTGCCAGCAGCTTATCGGGGTTAACTTATTTT.

The rearrangement joins TRBV18 to TRBJ1-5, with TRBD1 as a possible D gene (5 bases). This CDR3 region has 13 residues. Germline CDR1 KGHSH, CDR2 LQKENI. V dropped 5 bases and J dropped 2 bases, with 7 bases sitting between them. The CDR3 sequence: CASSSGRNQPQHF. CDR3 DNA: TGTGCCAGCTCATCAGGGCGCAATCAGCCCCAGCATTTT. Based on the CDR3 plus reference TRBV18 and TRBJ1-5, the full variable domain is NAGVMQNPRHLVRRRGQEARLRCSPMKGHSHVYWYRQLPEEGLKFMVYLQKENIIDESGMPKERFSAEFPKEGPSILRIQQVVRGDSAAYFCASSSGRNQPQHFGDGTRLSIL.

The chain is built from TRBV27 and TRBJ2-7; 12 bases map to TRBD1. The J segment lost 9 bases and the V segment lost 5 bases, leaving 11 bases of the junction unmatched. CDR1 and CDR2 from the germline V gene are MNHEY and SMNVEV (reference sequence). This CDR3 contains 15 residues. CDR3 DNA sequence: TGTGCCAGCAGTCAGACCGGGACAGGGGGCGCGGTGCAGTACTTC. This translates into CASSQTGTGGAVQYF.

J is TRBJ2-7 and V is TRBV7-2; the D gene is possibly TRBD1 (5 bases). CDR1 and CDR2 from the germline V gene are SGHTA and FQGNSA. Trimming shortened V by 6 bases and J by 0 bases, and 9 bases separated the two germline ends. This CDR3 spans 13 amino acids. In nucleotides, the CDR3 is TGTGCCAGCAGTGACAGCTACTCCTACGAGCAGTACTTC. It translates to CASSDSYSYEQYF.

This chain joins TRBV7-2 and TRBJ1-2; D perhaps matches TRBD1 (5 bases). The germline CDR1 and CDR2 sequences are SGHTA and FQGNSA. The CDR3 is 14 amino acids. Trimming pared 5 bases from V and 2 bases from J, leaving 12 bases between. Here the CDR3 DNA reads TGTGCCAGCAGCAAGGACACGGAAAACTATGGCTACACCTTC. It is translated as CASSKDTENYGYTF.

The V and J genes are TRBV5-8 and TRBJ2-7; D remains unclear. CDR1 and CDR2 (germline): SGHTS, YDEGEE. Trimming pared 7 bases from V and 4 bases from J, leaving 9 bases between. The CDR3 sequence is 11 residues long. The CDR3 sequence: CASSERYEQYF. CDR3 DNA sequence: TGTGCCAGCTCCGAGAGATACGAGCAGTACTTC.

V gene TRBV29-1 combines with J gene TRBJ2-7, with a possible D match to TRBD2 (5 bases). Germline loops: CDR1 SQVTM, CDR2 ANQGSEA. The CDR3 is 15 residues long. Trimming took 4 bases from V and 7 from J, leaving 23 bases between them. Here the CDR3 DNA reads TGCAGCGTTGGACCCACCAGCGGCCCTCCGTGGGAGCAGTACTTC. Residues: CSVGPTSGPPWEQYF.

There are a few counts of this clone. The gene calls are TRBV2 and TRBJ2-2, with D unresolved. CDR1 is SNHLY and CDR2 is FYNNEI in the germline V gene. The V end lost 6 bases, the J end lost 7 bases, and 12 bases lay between the germline ends. CDR3 length equals 13 residues. Here the CDR3 reads CASRPPVVGELFF. As DNA, the CDR3 is TGTGCCAGCAGACCCCCCGTAGTCGGGGAGCTGTTTTTT. The variable domain in full, with the rest retrieved from reference TRBV2 and TRBJ2-2, is EPEVTQTPSHQVTQMGQEVILRCVPISNHLYFYWYRQILGQKVEFLVSFYNNEISEKSEIFDDQFSVERPDGSNFTLKIRSTKLEDSAMYFCASRPPVVGELFFGEGSRLTVL.

In its sample, this clone was seen once. The J gene is TRBJ1-3, the V gene TRBV14; no firm D call. The CDR3 runs to 14 residues. V was pared by 4 bases and J by 4 bases, with 11 bases between. Germline-derived CDR1 and CDR2 are SGHDN and FVKESK. The CDR3 nucleotides read TGTGCCAGCAGCCCCTTTCCGCGAGGAAACACCATATATTTT. Amino acid sequence: CASSPFPRGNTIYF.

The chain combines TRBV27 with TRBJ1-1; a possible D gene is TRBD1 (6 bases). Germline assignment: CDR1 MNHEY and CDR2 SMNVEV (reference sequence). The CDR3 totals 21 residues. Trimming took 3 bases from V and 0 from J, leaving 29 bases between them. The CDR3 sequence: CASSLYSYVVGPGVLNTEAFF. For the CDR3, the DNA is TGTGCCAGCAGTTTGTACTCCTACGTAGTGGGGCCAGGGGTTCTGAACACTGAAGCTTTCTTT.

The J gene is TRBJ2-3, the V gene TRBV4-1, with 10 bases fitting TRBD2. The V and J ends lost 0 bases and 4 bases, in that order; junction bases with no gene match: 7. Germline CDR1 reads MGHRA; CDR2 reads YSYEKL. This CDR3 spans 17 amino acids. The CDR3 sequence is CASSQEASGSSADTQYF. The CDR3 DNA reads TGCGCCAGCAGCCAAGAGGCTAGCGGGAGTAGTGCAGATACGCAGTATTTT.

V is TRBV9 and J is TRBJ2-7, with D perhaps matching TRBD1 (6 bases). This CDR3 has 16 residues. V was trimmed by 0 bases and J by 3 bases, leaving 16 bases between them. CDR1 SGDLS and CDR2 YYNGEE come from the germline V gene. DNA for the CDR3: TGTGCCAGCAGCGTAGGGCAGGGGTACCCCCTCTACGAGCAGTACTTC. Its translation: CASSVGQGYPLYEQYF.